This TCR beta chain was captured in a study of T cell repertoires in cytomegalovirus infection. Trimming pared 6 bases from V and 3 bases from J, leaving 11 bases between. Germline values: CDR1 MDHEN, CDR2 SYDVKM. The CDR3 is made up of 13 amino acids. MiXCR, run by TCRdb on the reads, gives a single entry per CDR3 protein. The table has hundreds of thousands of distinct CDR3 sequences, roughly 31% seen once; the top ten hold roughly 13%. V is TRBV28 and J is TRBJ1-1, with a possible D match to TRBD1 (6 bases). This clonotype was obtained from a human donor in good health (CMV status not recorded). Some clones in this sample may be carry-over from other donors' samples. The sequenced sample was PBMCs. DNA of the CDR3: TGTGCCAGCAGCGCGAGGGGGTACACTGAAGCTTTCTTT. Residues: CASSARGYTEAFF.